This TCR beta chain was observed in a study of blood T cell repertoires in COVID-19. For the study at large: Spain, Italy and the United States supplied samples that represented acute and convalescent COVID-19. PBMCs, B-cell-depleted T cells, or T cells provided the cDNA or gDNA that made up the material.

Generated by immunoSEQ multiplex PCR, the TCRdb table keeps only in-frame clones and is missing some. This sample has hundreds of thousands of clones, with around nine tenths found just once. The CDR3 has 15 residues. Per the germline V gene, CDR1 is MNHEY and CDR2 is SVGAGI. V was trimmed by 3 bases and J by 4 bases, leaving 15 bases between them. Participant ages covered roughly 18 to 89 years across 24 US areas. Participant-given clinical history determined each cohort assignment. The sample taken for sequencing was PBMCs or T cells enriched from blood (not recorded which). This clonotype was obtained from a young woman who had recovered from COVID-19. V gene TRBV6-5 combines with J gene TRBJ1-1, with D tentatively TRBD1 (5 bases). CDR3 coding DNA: TGTGCCAGCAGTTATGGGGCCCCCGGCGGCACTGAAGCTTTCTTT. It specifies CASSYGAPGGTEAFF.